The rows below give T cell receptor beta chains drawn from one sample of a study of early T cells in non-severe SARS-CoV-2 infection. TCRdb re-called the 5' RACE reads with MiXCR, one entry per CDR3 protein. The sample has 20,000 to 30,000 distinct CDR3 sequences; approximately 4.6% are singletons. Source material: whole blood. The source of these receptors is an adult who was a healthcare worker with PCR-confirmed SARS-CoV-2 infection or an uninfected control (not recorded which). Both conserved end residues are part of each CDR3. Each record gives: CDR3 length, V gene, CDR3 protein.

length: 15; V: TRBV5-1; CDR3: CASKLEGQKNSPLHF
length: 15; V: TRBV12-3/TRBV12-4; CDR3: CASSPRTGTYNEQFF
length: 15; V: TRBV5-1; CDR3: CASSLGHRSTDTQYF
length: 16; V: TRBV20-1; CDR3: CSARVLLAGSYNEQFF
length: 14; V: TRBV12-3/TRBV12-4; CDR3: CASSFEPGANVLTF
length: 16; V: TRBV20-1; CDR3: CSASPPTGGVRDTQYF
length: 14; V: TRBV7-2; CDR3: CASSFGRGLETQYF
length: 14; V: TRBV6-5; CDR3: CASRRQSTNYGYTF
length: 15; V: TRBV5-1; CDR3: CASSFDVANTGELFF
length: 14; V: TRBV28; CDR3: CAIPGSTGGQPQHF
length: 16; V: TRBV5-1; CDR3: CASREPWTGSNSPLHF
length: 13; V: TRBV27; CDR3: CASRTFGLDTQYF
length: 15; V: TRBV7-8; CDR3: CASSSSTGHNQPQHF
length: 14; V: TRBV2; CDR3: CASSEDWETNEQYF
length: 13; V: TRBV23-1; CDR3: CASSQDRVVGAFF
length: 13; V: TRBV20-1; CDR3: CSAANRVAGELFF
length: 13; V: TRBV18; CDR3: CASSPGIAYEQYF
length: 16; V: TRBV2; CDR3: CASSDSGTGTVNEQFF
length: 15; V: TRBV20-1; CDR3: CSAQVALASSYEQFF
length: 14; V: TRBV7-9; CDR3: CASSLEGGNTEAFF
length: 15; V: TRBV7-9; CDR3: CASSFLLGRGNEQFF
length: 19; V: TRBV27; CDR3: CASSLTDFFRDRVLSPLHF
length: 14; V: TRBV18; CDR3: CASSPPMVNTEAFF
length: 13; V: TRBV5-6; CDR3: CASRMAGEYEAFF
length: 14; V: TRBV7-7; CDR3: CASSAGQGNYGYTF
length: 13; V: TRBV20-1; CDR3: CSAVDSFNYGYTF
length: 15; V: TRBV7-8; CDR3: CASSLAEAGTDTQYF
length: 14; V: TRBV30; CDR3: CAWSAGGGTDTQYF
length: 15; V: TRBV4-1; CDR3: CASSQTWAGNEKLFF
length: 13; V: TRBV7-2; CDR3: CASATRGNQPQHF
length: 13; V: TRBV7-9; CDR3: CASSFLYTDTQYF
length: 15; V: TRBV28; CDR3: CASEVQGASNYGYTF
length: 15; V: TRBV20-1; CDR3: CSAQWGSGDNNEQFF
length: 13; V: TRBV19; CDR3: CASTQGGTGELFF
length: 12; V: TRBV12-3/TRBV12-4; CDR3: CASSETDTEAFF
length: 17; V: TRBV27; CDR3: CASSPVGWQTNTGELFF
length: 16; V: TRBV29-1; CDR3: CSVAVGPDLHNSPLHF
length: 14; V: TRBV11-2; CDR3: CASSLNAGQAEQYF
length: 14; V: TRBV7-9; CDR3: CASSPRTGINGYTF
length: 14; V: TRBV18; CDR3: CASSLLEGQDTQYF
length: 17; V: TRBV10-3; CDR3: CAINSGPGHGKGDTQYF
length: 12; V: TRBV28; CDR3: CASSPLRNEQFF
length: 14; V: TRBV11-2; CDR3: CASSLDRESYEQYF
length: 14; V: TRBV20-1; CDR3: CSANSRDYNSPLHF
length: 18; V: TRBV12-3/TRBV12-4; CDR3: CASSSPDRTAASTDTQYF
length: 15; V: TRBV24-1; CDR3: CATSDLGKSPTEAFF
length: 13; V: TRBV3-1; CDR3: CAAGGQRGYEQYF
length: 13; V: TRBV6-1; CDR3: CASSENPAGIICF
length: 15; V: TRBV25-1; CDR3: CASSGREIGSDEQYF
length: 13; V: TRBV3-1; CDR3: CATGGPSYNEQFF
length: 14; V: TRBV2; CDR3: CASHSPQGTGELFF
length: 13; V: TRBV29-1; CDR3: CSVLQGNTGELFF
length: 17; V: TRBV6-1; CDR3: CASSEAGLNSGANVLTF